This T cell receptor beta chain was captured by sequencing in a study of identical twins. TCRdb reprocessed the 5' RACE reads via MiXCR and lists one record per CDR3 protein. The sample holds around 500,000 distinct CDR3 sequences, 11% to 15% seen once. The CDR3 has 12 residues. Germline V CDR1 and CDR2: SGHAT, FQNNGV. Between the trimmed V and J ends, which lost 2 bases and 11 bases, there was a span of 10 bases. These same records also appear under a second study, on yellow fever vaccine responses in identical twins.

The chain is built from TRBV11-2 and TRBJ2-1; possibly TRBD1 for D (5 bases). This TCR was sampled from a woman in her late teens or twenties in good health. The sequenced sample was CD4+ T cells sorted from blood. DNA for the CDR3: TGTGCCAGCAGCTTATTGGGGCCCAAGCAGTTCTTC. It encodes CASSLLGPKQFF.